This T cell receptor beta chain was captured in a study of post-analysis software for immune sequencing data. General study results and limits: People with multiple sclerosis had a significantly lower normalized Chao1 diversity than controls did. Samples prepared in the same batch strongly co-clustered by F measure.

A note on this clonotype: What it recognizes is unknown.

Unique molecular identifiers tagged the TCR beta cDNA libraries. MiXCR was run by TCRdb on the PCR reads, yielding one entry per CDR3 protein. This table holds 430,000 or so distinct CDR3 sequences, approximately 39% found once. This sequence originates from a girl aged 2 to 10 with multiple sclerosis. Sequenced sample: blood.

The DNA of the CDR3 is TGTGCCAGCAGCTCCGACGGGTGGAACACTGAAGCTTTCTTT. Encoded protein: CASSSDGWNTEAFF. The chain is built from TRBV7-2 and TRBJ1-1; unclear D gene. Germline V gives CDR1 SGHTA, CDR2 FQGNSA. V shed 4 bases and J shed 1 base, with 10 bases lying between them. The length of the CDR3 is 14 residues.